A single T cell receptor beta chain is shown here with its context. The specificity of this receptor is unknown. No per-base quality is available; no much larger clone lies one base away. The germline V gene yields SGHDT for CDR1 and YYEEEE for CDR2. The CDR3 covers 13 residues, taking in both the cysteine and the phenylalanine. The kept DNA is CDR3 alone, 39 bases in frame from the first base. V is reduced by 4 bases and J by 3 bases, leaving a spacing of 11 bases between them. This entry is derived from a study of cytomegalovirus exposure and HLA in healthy donors (dated by TCRdb to about 2017). Study-wide context: An earlier analysis of roughly 630 of the donors reported about 290 Gb of sequence data and 117 million unique TCR beta sequences from some 180 million T cells. An early release that covered roughly 600 HLA-typed donors contained approximately 290 gigabases of sequencing data and tens of millions of unique TCR sequences. The genetic ancestry cluster associated with self-reported Caucasian donors included 81% of the 398 genotyped donors. The study was designed to test whether signatures of past pathogen exposure could be identified by cataloging public T cell receptors. The study profiled the T cell repertoires of hundreds of subjects by immunosequencing and related them to cytomegalovirus serostatus. A separate validation cohort of more than 100 different subjects was used in addition to the approximately 640-subject first cohort. To predict cytomegalovirus infection status, the study combined high-throughput TCR immunosequencing, statistical association of individual TCRs with disease status, and machine learning. To study patterns of TCR occurrence, a later analysis re-analyzed previously published TCR beta repertoires from 666 donors and added high-resolution HLA genotyping. Rather than using new phenotypic data, the later analysis identified candidate immune exposures from TCR beta sequences and from how often those sequences occurred across donors. In an earlier analysis of more than 550 of the donors, high-throughput TCR beta sequencing was used to judge whether each TCR beta V gene segment behaved as functional or pseudogenic. Donor age, sex, ethnicity and CMV serostatus were compiled together with the repertoire data. A later genetic analysis took genome-wide SNP genotypes for about 55% of the roughly 700 donors and used that subset as a discovery cohort. Every repertoire in the discovery cohort had been generated on one and the same sequencing platform. Class I and class II HLA loci were covered by the typing at four-digit resolution. The number of typed donors differed by locus: roughly 620-640 for A, B, C, DRB1 and DQB1; 500 to 550 for DQA1; 600 to 610 for DPA1; and approximately 450 for DPB1. Several DR-DQ haplotypes were handled as single units for association and clustering because linkage in the cohort was strong. Among some 410 genotyped donors of the cohort, an average of about 220,000 unique TCR beta nucleotide sequences was sequenced per donor, of which 15% to 20% were non-productive.

The cohort comprised some 730 healthy bone marrow donors. At the time of sampling, every cohort member was nominally healthy, though immune exposures that went unrecorded were likely present. The donor tested CMV seronegative, placing the donor among the roughly 350 seronegative members of the cohort. Every donor gave a peripheral blood sample, and the peripheral blood mononuclear cells from that sample were used for TCR beta sequencing. The Qiagen DNeasy Blood Extraction Kit was used to extract genomic DNA from the blood cell samples. What the study reported, not specific to this receptor: An earlier analysis of 450 to 750 of the donors showed that most TCR beta V segments appeared in productive rearrangements either about 87% or about 30% of the time, which broadly matched IMGT annotations. CMV serostatus was the only immune exposure information available for the cohort. Approximately 16 rarely observed V segments, including chromosome 9 orphons, were excluded from the earlier analysis of a few hundred of the donors because counts were too low. Because HLA typing was unavailable for some donors at each locus, only the typed subset was used in association tests. In both the original and validation cohorts, the classifier was reported to diagnose cytomegalovirus status with high specificity and sensitivity. A later analysis found that HLA-associated TCR beta chains were more clonally expanded and had lower generation probabilities than equally common non-associated chains. Across donors, most TCR sequences were observed very rarely, whereas some public TCRs were present in many individuals. The presence/absence analyses assumed that sequencing depth was roughly uniform across donors, and that assumption may not be true. According to a later analysis, parvovirus B19, influenza, CMV and Epstein-Barr virus appeared linked to several top co-occurrence clusters. Assigning TCR associations to individual alleles was difficult when HLA alleles, especially DR and DQ, strongly co-occurred. Most CMV-associated TCR beta chains appeared to be HLA-restricted in a later analysis, and the HLA associations seemed to be driven largely by CMV exposure. The study gave a list of under 200 TCR beta chains associated with cytomegalovirus. A cluster of highly shared sequence variants was judged likely to be a technical artifact of the sequencing pipeline. Specific HLA alleles were associated with 15,000 to 20,000 TCR beta sequences at a false discovery rate of 0.05 in a later analysis. Three of the identified cytomegalovirus-associated TCR beta chains were confirmed in vitro to be specific for cytomegalovirus antigens. It was suggested by the authors that the approach could potentially be generalized to other disease states and immunological phenotypes. According to a later genetic analysis, donors in an Asian-associated ancestry cluster had fewer N-insertions in productive TCRs than the approximately 650-donor mean. According to a later analysis, TCR association rates differed among HLA loci, with DRB1 alleles showing the most associated TCRs and HLA-C alleles showing the fewest. A further reported finding was that TCR beta sequences accurately predicted the HLA-A and HLA-B alleles for most subjects in the first cohort. The cohort was sequenced for TCR beta chains only, and without alpha or paired-chain data the features that could be detected were limited. The 87-base-pair reads could not distinguish some IMGT-functional V segments, including TRBV6-2 and TRBV6-3, so those segments were excluded. Linkage disequilibrium might explain the correlated functional status among segregating V segments, but an unknown experimental factor could not be excluded. An association between a missense DCLRE1C variant and V-gene and J-gene trimming of TCR beta chains was found in a later genetic analysis and replicated in an independent cohort.

The library relied on the immunoSEQ multiplex PCR assay. The multiplex PCR relied on a mix of 60 forward primers for TCR Vbeta segments and 13 reverse primers for TCR Jbeta segments. The CDR3 region of rearranged TCR beta genes was amplified from genomic DNA by a multiplex PCR assay. On the Illumina HiSeq System, the amplified TCR beta libraries were sequenced as 87-base-pair reads. The study's own analysis went as follows. Across the 500 to 750 repertoires, a later analysis counted 80 million or so unique TCR beta chains, roughly 11 million of which were shared by at least two donors. To remove PCR and sequencing errors, raw reads were error-corrected and collapsed into unique sequences using a nearest-neighbor algorithm that merged closely related sequences. Alignment of CDR3 sequences to IMGT reference sequences was used to assign V, D and J gene segments. For a sequence to be retained, a match of at least six nucleotides to both a V gene segment and a J gene segment was required. Rearrangements were called productive when the CDR3 lacked stop codons and stayed in frame with V and J; all others were non-productive. Following IMGT convention, CDR3 was defined as the stretch from the second conserved V-encoded cysteine up to the conserved J-encoded phenylalanine. The earlier analysis of 587 of the donors excluded sequences that lacked an unambiguous match to a single V gene segment. In an earlier analysis of around 590 of the donors, a V segment was called functional when productive rearrangements were above 56.7%, and segregating when the standard deviation between donors exceeded 5%. To diagnose cytomegalovirus status from the catalog of TCR beta chain sequences, a statistical classification framework was built. In a later analysis, TCR nucleotide sequences were compared against IMGT/GENE-DB human TR gene sequences so that V and J genes could be assigned. A later analysis assigned CDR3 sequences and most-parsimonious VDJ recombination scenarios with the TCRdist pipeline. A later analysis defined each TCR beta chain by its CDR3 amino acid sequence plus V-gene family, and excluded reads lacking a unique V-gene family. To address suspected cross-contamination and a sequencing artifact, a later analysis removed around 590 highly shared, low-generation-probability nucleotide sequences. A later analysis calculated a clonal expansion index for each public chain from normalized within-repertoire ranks of inferred template counts. In a later analysis, generation probabilities were computed with a VDJ recombination model fitted to out-of-frame rearrangements, and the resulting probabilities were checked against IGoR. In a later analysis, hypergeometric tests were used to score TCR-TCR, TCR-HLA and TCR-CMV co-occurrence, with a repertoire-size bias correction applied to TCR pairs. In a later analysis, false discovery rates were estimated by permuting HLA or CMV assignments 20 times. In a later analysis, co-occurring TCRs were grouped with DBSCAN, and TCRdist sequence similarity was added when clustering was performed within HLA-allele-positive subsets. For co-occurrence clustering, repertoires with fewer than 30,000 or more than 120,000 public chains were excluded, along with about five repertoires with anomalous nucleotide sharing. What TCRdb holds here is the immuneACCESS table cut down to in-frame rearrangements. Part of the clones is not present; checked against another copy, under half of the missing clones reflect an unresolved V gene, and the others are unexplained. V and J calls and clone size follow that table, whereas D and trimming were derived from the DNA. Within this sample are roughly 130,000 clones, with roughly 90% of them counted one time only. 0.4% to 0.55% of the sample lies in the top ten.

The sequencing sample was made of PBMCs. Recombination linked TRBV5-6 to TRBJ2-7; the D gene assignment is ambiguous. The receptor comes from a woman in her 40s in good health and CMV-seronegative. The DNA is as follows: TGTGCCAGCAGCGCCCCGGGTTTCTACGAGCAGTACTTC. It is translated as CASSAPGFYEQYF.